This T cell receptor beta chain was identified during a study of T cell repertoires and HLA-DP antigens. Comments on this clone: The target antigen is unknown.

The germline gives CDR1 LNHDA, CDR2 SQIVND (reference sequence). This CDR3 comprises 12 residues. Trimming left V 2 bases short and J 8 bases short, with 7 bases between. Sequencing was performed with immunoSEQ multiplex PCR; in TCRdb, only in-frame clones are kept and a portion is missing. The table records 65,000 to 90,000 clones, roughly 78% of them present only once. V is TRBV19 and J is TRBJ2-1; the D is unclear. The specimen sequenced was CD4+ T cells from PBMCs. The sequence was obtained from a man in his 60s in good health and CMV-seronegative. The CDR3 sequence: CASSIRSDEQFF. For the CDR3, the DNA is TGTGCCAGTAGTATACGTAGTGATGAGCAGTTCTTC.